These 24 T cell receptor beta chains originate from one sample sequenced in a study of blood T cell repertoires in COVID-19. Assay: immunoSEQ multiplex PCR; the TCRdb copy retains only in-frame clones and omits some. The sample yields approximately 300,000 clones, 70% to 90% seen once. The specimen sequenced was PBMCs or T cells enriched from blood (not recorded which). These receptors were obtained from a woman between 25 and 40 years old who had recovered from COVID-19.

The chain joins TRBV5-5 to TRBJ2-2; D perhaps matches TRBD1 (6 bases). The germline V gene encodes CDR1 SGHKS and CDR2 YYEKEE (reference sequence). This CDR3 region has 16 residues. Between the trimmed V and J ends, which lost 4 bases and 5 bases, there was a span of 18 bases. CDR3 amino acids: CASSLTGTKGTGELFF. In DNA, the CDR3 is TGTGCCAGCAGCCTCACCGGGACAAAGGGTACCGGGGAGCTGTTTTTT.

This clone occurred once. This chain joins TRBV5-6 and TRBJ2-7; tentatively, D is TRBD2 (6 bases). Germline V gene lookup returns CDR1 SGHDT and CDR2 YYEEEE. CDR3 size: 15 residues. The V gene lost 4 bases and the J gene lost 5 bases, with 19 bases spanning the gap. The CDR3 region has the DNA TGTGCCAGCAGCCGGAGGGACGCCTTGCAGCACGAGCAGTACTTC. Translation: CASSRRDALQHEQYF.

The genes are TRBV27 and TRBJ1-5, with 8 nucleotides matching TRBD1. Per the germline V gene, CDR1 is MNHEY and CDR2 is SMNVEV (reference sequence). Trimming at V came to 5 bases and at J to 2 bases, leaving 8 bases not matched to a gene. This CDR3 comprises 16 residues. The CDR3 loop reads CASSLAGGAGNQPQHF. The CDR3 coding sequence is TGTGCCAGCAGTCTCGCAGGGGGCGCGGGCAATCAGCCCCAGCATTTT.

The chain links TRBV19 to TRBJ1-6; TRBD1 agrees at 7 bases. The germline CDR1 and CDR2 sequences are LNHDA and SQIVND (reference sequence). V lost 3 bases, J lost 4 bases, and 12 bases stayed unmatched. The CDR3 runs to 18 residues. CDR3 DNA sequence: TGTGCCAGTAGTATCCGGGCTAAAGGGGGCTCGTATAATTCACCCCTCCACTTT. Translating gives CASSIRAKGGSYNSPLHF.

The genes are TRBV6-6 and TRBJ1-4, with D unclear. This CDR3 is 16 amino acids long. Looked up from germline, CDR1 is MNHNY and CDR2 is SVGAGI (reference sequence). V was pared by 0 bases and J by 2 bases, with 10 bases between. The chain's CDR3 is CASSYSTGWTNEKLFF. In DNA form, the CDR3 reads TGTGCCAGCAGTTACTCGACGGGGTGGACTAATGAAAAACTGTTTTTT.

The V gene is TRBV19, the J gene TRBJ2-3; TRBD1 matches at 8 bases. Looked up from germline, CDR1 is LNHDA and CDR2 is SQIVND (reference sequence). V lost 6 bases to trimming and J lost 2 bases; unmatched junction nucleotides: 7. The CDR3 runs to 15 residues. The CDR3 sequence: CASSAGQGHTDTQYF. The CDR3 DNA sequence: TGTGCCAGTAGCGCAGGACAGGGCCACACAGATACGCAGTATTTT.

In the case of this clone: The same CDR3 can be traced to other DNA sequences in this sample. CDR3 DNA: TGTGCCAGCAGCTTAGGAGGGAACACTGAAGCTTTCTTT. Its protein product is CASSLGGNTEAFF. The rearrangement links TRBV11-3 to TRBJ1-1; D ambiguous. Trimming took off 1 base at V and 1 base at J, with 4 bases between the two ends. CDR1 SGHNT and CDR2 YENEEA come from the germline V gene. The CDR3 contains 13 residues. Full variable domain (missing parts from reference TRBV11-3 and TRBJ1-1): EAGVVQSPRYKIIEKKQPVAFWCNPISGHNTLYWYLQNLGQGPELLIRYENEEAVDDSQLPKDRFSAERLKGVDSTLKIQPAELGDSAVYLCASSLGGNTEAFFGQGTRLTVV.

This chain uses TRBV11-2 with TRBJ2-3; 10 nucleotides align to TRBD2. The CDR3 spans 18 residues. V lost 5 bases and J lost 2; bases outside the gene matches: 13. Per the germline V gene, CDR1 is SGHAT and CDR2 is FQNNGV. CDR3 loop: CASSPILASGGVTDTQYF. The CDR3 DNA follows: TGTGCCAGCAGCCCCATATTGGCCAGCGGGGGGGTCACAGATACGCAGTATTTT. The full variable domain, completed using reference TRBV11-2 and TRBJ2-3, is EAGVAQSPRYKIIEKRQSVAFWCNPISGHATLYWYQQILGQGPKLLIQFQNNGVVDDSQLPKDRFSAERLKGVDSTLKIQPAKLEDSAVYLCASSPILASGGVTDTQYFGPGTRLTVL.

The V and J genes are TRBV6-5 and TRBJ1-2; the D is unclear. This CDR3 comprises 12 residues. Germline V gene lookup returns CDR1 MNHEY and CDR2 SVGAGI. The V and J ends lost 6 bases and 8 bases respectively, with 13 bases between them. CDR3 DNA: TGTGCCAGCAGCCTAGCGGGTTTCGGCTACACCTTC. It translates to CASSLAGFGYTF.

The CDR3 nucleotides read TGCGCCAGCAGCCTGGACGGACAGTTGAACACTGAAGCTTTCTTT. It codes for CASSLDGQLNTEAFF. The chain carries TRBV5-1 and TRBJ1-1, with D maybe TRBD1 (6 bases). Trimming took off 4 bases at V and 0 bases at J, with 13 bases between the two ends. The CDR3 runs to 15 residues. The germline V gene encodes CDR1 SGHRS and CDR2 YFSETQ.

The rearrangement joins TRBV7-9 to TRBJ2-1; 12 bases fit TRBD2. J gave up 7 bases and V 11 bases, and 9 bases lay outside the gene matches. Germline V lookup: CDR1 SEHNR, CDR2 FQNEAQ (reference sequence). The CDR3 has 14 amino acids. The DNA for the CDR3 is TGTGCCGGCCTCGGGACTAGCGGGTTGAATGAGCAGTTCTTC. Encoded protein: CAGLGTSGLNEQFF.

This rearrangement joins TRBV18 to TRBJ1-1; 7 bases agree with TRBD1. After removal of 5 bases from V and 6 bases from J, the junction contained 6 bases not matched to a gene. The CDR3 totals 13 residues. Germline loops: CDR1 KGHSH, CDR2 LQKENI. In nucleotides, the CDR3 is TGTGCCAGCTCAGTCCAGGGGGGAGCTGAAGCTTTCTTT. It yields the protein CASSVQGGAEAFF.

The genes are TRBV7-8 and TRBJ1-1, with TRBD1 as a possible D gene (5 bases). Trimming took 6 bases from V and 5 from J, leaving 19 bases between them. Germline V gene sequence: CDR1 SGHVS, CDR2 FQNEAQ. The CDR3 spans 15 residues. Here the CDR3 DNA reads TGTGCCAGCAGTCCCAATCGCCAGGGAAGGACTGAAGCTTTCTTT. Amino acid sequence: CASSPNRQGRTEAFF.

This rearrangement joins TRBV19 to TRBJ1-1, with D possibly matching TRBD1 (5 bases). Germline lookup yields CDR1 LNHDA and CDR2 SQIVND (reference sequence). Trimming removed 5 bases from V and 3 bases from J, with 10 bases in between. The CDR3 consists of 13 residues. The CDR3 region is CASSSGHYTEAFF. The CDR3 nucleotides read TGTGCCAGTAGTTCCGGACACTACACTGAAGCTTTCTTT.

This rearrangement joins TRBV18 to TRBJ1-1, with 7 bases lining up with TRBD1. Germline CDR1 is KGHSH and CDR2 is LQKENI. The V gene end was trimmed by 5 bases and the J gene end by 3 bases; junction bases not matched to a gene: 3. CDR3 length equals 13 residues. The CDR3 bases are TGTGCCAGCTCAACAGGGGTGGACACTGAAGCTTTCTTT. This translates into CASSTGVDTEAFF.

The chain is built from TRBV6-1 and TRBJ2-5; 14 positions match TRBD2. The CDR3 is 16 amino acids. V lost 3 bases and J lost 5; bases outside the gene matches: 5. CDR1 MNHNS and CDR2 SASEGT come from the germline V gene. Written as DNA, the CDR3 is TGTGCCAGCAGTGAGACTAGCGGGGGGGTCCGGGAGACCCAGTACTTC. This sequence encodes CASSETSGGVRETQYF.

The rearrangement joins TRBV6-6 to TRBJ2-3, with 7 positions matching TRBD2. With V trimmed by 7 bases and J by 0 bases, 7 bases remained unmatched. Germline CDR1 and CDR2: MNHNY and SVGAGI (reference sequence). CDR3 length equals 15 residues. As DNA, the CDR3 is TGTGCCAGCACCGAAGCGGGGTTTAGCACAGATACGCAGTATTTT. Translation gives CASTEAGFSTDTQYF.

The chain employs TRBV7-9 and TRBJ1-4, with 7 bases fitting TRBD1. V lost 3 bases and J lost 8; bases outside the gene matches: 12. The length of the CDR3 is 16 residues. The germline V gene encodes CDR1 SEHNR and CDR2 FQNEAQ (reference sequence). CDR3 nucleotide sequence: TGTGCCAGCAGCTTCCCCCTAGTAGGGGGCGGCGAAAAACTGTTTTTT. Residues: CASSFPLVGGGEKLFF.

The chain combines TRBV18 with TRBJ1-3; D is undetermined. Germline V gives CDR1 KGHSH, CDR2 LQKENI. Trimming took 3 bases from V and 3 from J, leaving 12 bases between them. The CDR3 extends over 15 amino acids. CDR3 amino acids: CASSPFQEVGNTIYF. The CDR3 nucleotides are TGTGCCAGCTCACCTTTTCAGGAGGTTGGAAACACCATATATTTT.

This chain uses TRBV5-3 with TRBJ2-7; no reliable D call. TRBV5-3 is recorded as an ORF, its role being uncertain. Trimming shortened V by 4 bases and J by 0 bases, and 14 bases separated the two germline ends. This CDR3 region has 15 residues. CDR3 coding DNA: TGTGCCAGAAGCCCGGGTCAGACGAGCTCCTACGAGCAGTACTTC. Protein sequence: CARSPGQTSSYEQYF.

This chain uses TRBV6-5 with TRBJ1-1, with 8 bases fitting TRBD1. The CDR3 sequence is 15 residues long. The germline CDR1 and CDR2 sequences are MNHEY and SVGAGI. V gave up 6 bases and J gave up 4 bases; unmatched junction bases: 10. This chain's CDR3 is CASSPRQGSGTEAFF. As DNA, the CDR3 is TGTGCCAGCAGCCCGCGACAGGGGTCGGGCACTGAAGCTTTCTTT.

J is TRBJ1-5 and V is TRBV30; D not resolved. Germline lookup yields CDR1 GTSNPN and CDR2 SVGIG (reference sequence). Trimming left V 0 bases short and J 3 bases short, with 12 bases between. The CDR3 length is 15 residues. CDR3 residues: CAWSVRGGINQPQHF. The CDR3 DNA reads as TGTGCCTGGAGTGTACGAGGAGGAATCAATCAGCCCCAGCATTTT.

The V call is TRBV5-1, the J call TRBJ2-7; the match to TRBD1 covers 7 bases. Trimming cost V 0 bases and J 0 bases; bases outside gene matches: 12. The CDR3 runs to 18 residues. Germline-derived CDR1 and CDR2 are SGHRS and YFSETQ. The CDR3 loop is CASSLVVVTGDSSYEQYF. The CDR3 region has the DNA TGCGCCAGCAGCTTGGTTGTTGTCACAGGGGATAGCTCCTACGAGCAGTACTTC. The variable domain in full, with the rest retrieved from reference TRBV5-1 and TRBJ2-7, is KAGVTQTPRYLIKTRGQQVTLSCSPISGHRSVSWYQQTPGQGLQFLFEYFSETQRNKGNFPGRFSGRQFSNSRSEMNVSTLELGDSALYLCASSLVVVTGDSSYEQYFGPGTRLTVT.

V usage is TRBV29-1 and J usage is TRBJ1-5; D not certain. Germline V gene data show CDR1 as SQVTM and CDR2 as ANQGSEA. The germline V and J ends were trimmed by 7 bases and 7 bases, with 17 bases remaining between them. The CDR3 runs to 13 residues. CDR3 nucleotide sequence: TGCAGCGCAGCGTACGGGGATGGGCAGCCCCAGCATTTT. Translation: CSAAYGDGQPQHF.